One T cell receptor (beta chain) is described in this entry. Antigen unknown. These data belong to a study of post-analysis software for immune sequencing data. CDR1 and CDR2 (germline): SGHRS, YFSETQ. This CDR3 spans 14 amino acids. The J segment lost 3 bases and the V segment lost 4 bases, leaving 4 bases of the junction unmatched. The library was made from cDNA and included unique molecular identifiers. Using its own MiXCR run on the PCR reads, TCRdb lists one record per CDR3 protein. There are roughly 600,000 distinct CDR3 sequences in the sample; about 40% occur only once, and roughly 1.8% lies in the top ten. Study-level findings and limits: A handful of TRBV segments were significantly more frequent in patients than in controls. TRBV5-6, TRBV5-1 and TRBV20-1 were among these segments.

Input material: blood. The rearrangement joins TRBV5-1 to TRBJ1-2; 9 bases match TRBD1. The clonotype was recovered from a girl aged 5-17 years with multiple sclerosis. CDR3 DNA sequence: TGCGCCAGCAGCGCACAGGGGGCGGACTATGGCTACACCTTC. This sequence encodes CASSAQGADYGYTF.